This T cell receptor (beta chain) is from a study of identical twins. CDR3 length: 14 amino acids. Germline-derived CDR1 and CDR2 are SGHRS and YFSETQ. V dropped 2 bases and J dropped 0 bases, with 5 bases sitting between them. This clonotype has more than one count but fewer than ten. TCRdb processed the 5' RACE reads anew with MiXCR; each CDR3 protein has one entry. The table lists about 790,000 distinct CDR3 sequences, roughly 20% of them singletons. This same sample was also part of a study on T cells expressing NK-cell markers. That source adds: Seropositivity for HCMV was found in seven of the eight sequenced donors, with one seronegative. In more than five donors, dominant CD3+CD56+NKG2C+ clones formed roughly 1.0-7.5% of CD8+ cells. There were a handful of donors in whom these clonotypes also led the CD3+CD56-NKG2C+ fraction.

This clonotype originated in a woman under 30 in good health. Sequenced input: PBMCs. This sequence joins TRBV5-1 and TRBJ2-2; D gene unclear. The chain's CDR3 is CASSFDPNTGELFF. CDR3 DNA: TGCGCCAGCAGCTTCGATCCGAACACCGGGGAGCTGTTTTTT.